This T cell receptor (beta chain) was recovered during a study of vaccination and CD4 T cells after COVID-19. Study as a whole: Post-vaccine sampling followed dose two by a median roughly 76 days (range 14 to 241).

Germline lookup yields CDR1 MDHEN and CDR2 SYDVKM. The CDR3 runs to 15 residues. The ends were cut back, 4 bases at V and 6 bases at J, with 13 bases in the middle. General study results and limits: Spike mono-reactivity was shown by 304 of 307 vaccine-specific clones in convalescent patients.

Sequencing of cultured CD4+ T cell DNA used the Oncomine TCR Beta short-read assay. MiXCR was run by TCRdb on the PCR reads, yielding one entry per CDR3 protein. The sample consists of about 15,000 distinct CDR3 sequences, 34% of them appearing once. Notes on this clonotype: The antigen remains unidentified.

Treatment here: roughly 11-day PBMC culture with coronavirus spike peptide pools or control peptides (ViraFEST assay). Sequences were obtained from cultured CD4+ T cells from blood. The V gene is TRBV28, the J gene TRBJ2-6, with D uncertain. The source of this sequence is a human donor with COVID-19. The CDR3 DNA is TGTGCCAGCAGTTCCCATTTGGCCTTGGCCAACGTCCTGACTTTC. Translation: CASSSHLALANVLTF.